This paragraph covers one T cell receptor (beta chain) sequence. In the authors' methods: The assay estimated nucleated cells by amplifying reference gene primers. The table came from immunoSEQ multiplex PCR; TCRdb's copy has only in-frame clones and leaves some out. That table supplies the V and J calls and clone size; D and trimming were determined from the DNA. This sample has 150,000 to 200,000 clones; more than 70% occur once, and the top ten carry around 2.9%. The data originate from a study of blood T cell repertoires in COVID-19. Study information: Acute and convalescent COVID-19 specimens originated in the United States, Italy and Spain. In each case, the material was cDNA or gDNA derived from T cells, B-cell-depleted T cells, or PBMCs.

Source material: peripheral blood. The source is a man in his sixties with acute or convalescent COVID-19.

Here the CDR3 reads CASKDRLWNQPQHF. The DNA for the CDR3 is TGTGCCAGTAAAGACAGGTTGTGGAATCAGCCCCAGCATTTT. This chain joins TRBV19 and TRBJ1-5; perhaps TRBD1 as D (6 bases). V lost 7 bases and J 4 bases, leaving 14 bases between the germline ends. The V gene's germline CDR1 is LNHDA and CDR2 SQIVND (reference sequence). The CDR3 consists of 14 residues. The full variable domain, its missing parts supplied by reference TRBV19 and TRBJ1-5, is DGGITQSPKYLFRKEGQNVTLSCEQNLNHDAMYWYRQDPGQGLRLIYYSQIVNDFQKGDIAEGYSVSREKKESFPLTVTSAQKNPTAFYLCASKDRLWNQPQHFGDGTRLSIL.